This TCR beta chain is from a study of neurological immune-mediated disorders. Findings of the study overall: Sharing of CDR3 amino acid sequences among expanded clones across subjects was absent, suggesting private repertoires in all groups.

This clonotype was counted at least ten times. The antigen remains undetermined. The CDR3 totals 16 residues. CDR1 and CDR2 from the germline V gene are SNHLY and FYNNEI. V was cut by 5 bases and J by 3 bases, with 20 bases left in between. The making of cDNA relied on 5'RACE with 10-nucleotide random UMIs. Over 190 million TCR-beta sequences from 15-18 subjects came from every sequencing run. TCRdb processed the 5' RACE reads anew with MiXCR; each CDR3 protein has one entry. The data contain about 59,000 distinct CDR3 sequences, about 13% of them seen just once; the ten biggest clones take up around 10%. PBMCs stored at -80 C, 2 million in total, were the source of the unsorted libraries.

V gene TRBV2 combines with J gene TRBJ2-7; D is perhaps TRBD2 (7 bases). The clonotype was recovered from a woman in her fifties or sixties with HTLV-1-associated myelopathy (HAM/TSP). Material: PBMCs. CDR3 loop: CASSLIGLGGFYEQYF. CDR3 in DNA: TGTGCCAGCAGTCTCATCGGACTAGGGGGTTTCTACGAGCAGTACTTC.